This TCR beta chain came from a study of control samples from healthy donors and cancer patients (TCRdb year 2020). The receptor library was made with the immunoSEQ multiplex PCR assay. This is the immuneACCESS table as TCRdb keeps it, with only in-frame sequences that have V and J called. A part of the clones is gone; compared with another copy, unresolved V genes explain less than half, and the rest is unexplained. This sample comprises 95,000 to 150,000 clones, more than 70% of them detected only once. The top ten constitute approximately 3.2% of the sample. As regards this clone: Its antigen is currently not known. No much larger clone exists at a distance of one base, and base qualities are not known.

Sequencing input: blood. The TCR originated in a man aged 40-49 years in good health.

CDR3 reads: CASSEYISGAGDTQYF. The sequenced DNA: TGTGCCAGCAGTGAATATATATCGGGGGCCGGTGATACGCAGTATTTT. The chain was built from TRBV25-1 and TRBJ2-3; the D call is tentative, TRBD1 or TRBD2, as each matches 6 bases. The CDR3 sequence holds 16 residues, the cysteine and phenylalanine included. Only the CDR3 portion is preserved as DNA: 48 bases, with reading frame beginning at the first base. According to the germline V gene, CDR1 reads MGHDK and CDR2 reads SYGVNS. The germline ends are 16 bases apart after V is trimmed by 0 bases and J by 6 bases.